This TCR beta chain appears in the sequencing data of a study of shared clonotypes between healthy human individuals. Study outcomes and limitations: A reduction in generation probabilities was seen for non-shared clonotypes relative to those shared by all four donors.

The length of the CDR3 is 14 residues. V was cut by 3 bases and J by 1 base, with 10 bases left in between. CDR1 and CDR2 (germline): SGHRS, YFSETQ. The CD4+ fraction was divided into a CD45RA+ naive subset and a CD45RA-negative memory subset. The sorted-subset replicate PCRs were given around 190 ng DNA, which is tens of thousands of T cell genomes. Clones were read by immunoSEQ multiplex PCR, and TCRdb kept only the in-frame ones, dropping some. Of about a million clones in the sample, 60% to 85% were seen once. A word on this clone: Its antigen is not identified. The sample holds other DNA sequences that translate to the same CDR3.

V is TRBV5-1 and J is TRBJ1-1, with D maybe TRBD1 (6 bases). The sequencing sample was made of memory CD4+ T cells from PBMCs. Noted subset: CD45RA-negative fraction. The TCR comes from a man aged 18-30 years in good health. Some clones in this sample may be carry-over from other donors' samples. CDR3 loop: CASSSTGANTEAFF. The CDR3 coding sequence is TGCGCCAGCAGCTCGACAGGTGCGAACACTGAAGCTTTCTTT.